The 22 T cell receptor beta chains listed next were all sequenced from one sample in a study of T cells in tuberculosis (dated by TCRdb to 2016 to 2018). Library preparation used the immunoSEQ multiplex PCR assay. Sourced from immuneACCESS, this table was stored by TCRdb with only in-frame sequences that have V and J called. A share of the clones is absent; for the studies checked, an unresolved V gene accounts for under half, and the remainder has no known explanation. The sample table contains tens of thousands of clones; only one count was recorded for approximately 86% of them. The top ten clonotypes cover 14% to 15% of the sample. Taken with the paper, the label for time point translates to: new active TB diagnosis, blood taken before or within 7 days of starting treatment. The source was PBMCs, collected at tuberculosis diagnosis. The origin of the receptors is an adult with tuberculosis.

The chain combines TRBV28 with TRBJ2-5; 8 nucleotides align to TRBD2. The CDR3 is 16 residues long. The V segment lost 5 bases and the J segment 1 base; nucleotides outside the gene matches: 9. The V gene's germline CDR1 is MDHEN and CDR2 SYDVKM. The CDR3 DNA follows: TGTGCCAGCAGTCTGGGTGGCGCGGGGGGCCAAGAGACCCAGTACTTC. It specifies CASSLGGAGGQETQYF.

This clone was seen just once. The V and J genes are TRBV11-2 and TRBJ1-1; no reliable D call. The CDR3 contains 12 residues. V lost 4 bases to trimming and J lost 1 base, with 4 bases between them. Germline-derived CDR1 and CDR2 are SGHAT and FQNNGV. CDR3 nucleotide sequence: TGTGCCAGCAGCTACACGAACACTGAAGCTTTCTTT. This encodes CASSYTNTEAFF. Drawing the rest from reference TRBV11-2 and TRBJ1-1, the complete variable domain is EAGVAQSPRYKIIEKRQSVAFWCNPISGHATLYWYQQILGQGPKLLIQFQNNGVVDDSQLPKDRFSAERLKGVDSTLKIQPAKLEDSAVYLCASSYTNTEAFFGQGTRLTVV.

The genes are TRBV6-6 and TRBJ2-2; 7 positions agree with TRBD1. CDR1 MNHNY and CDR2 SVGAGI come from the germline V gene (reference sequence). The CDR3 sequence is 14 residues long. J was trimmed by 9 bases and V by 8 bases; bases with no gene match: 12. This CDR3 is CASRVTGSDWELFF. The CDR3 nucleotides are TGTGCCAGCCGAGTGACAGGGAGCGACTGGGAGCTGTTTTTT.

This clone was picked up one time. The chain recombines TRBV23-1 with TRBJ2-3; TRBD2 matches 8 bases. TRBV23-1 is an ORF, and what it does is uncertain. This CDR3 has 13 amino acids. CDR3 nucleotide sequence: TGCGCGACGCTGGGACTAGGGGCAGATACGCAGTATTTT. Translating gives CATLGLGADTQYF.

The V gene is TRBV7-2, the J gene TRBJ1-4; 8 bases are shared with TRBD1. V dropped 4 bases and J dropped 7; count of bases not matched to a gene: 2. CDR1 SGHTA and CDR2 FQGNSA come from the germline V gene. The CDR3 totals 13 residues. CDR3: CASSSGQGEKLFF. DNA of the CDR3: TGTGCCAGCAGCTCCGGACAGGGTGAAAAACTGTTTTTT.

Here the CDR3 reads CASSPRRGVAYEQYF. The CDR3 bases are TGTGCCAGCAGCCCGCGGCGGGGGGTTGCCTACGAGCAGTACTTC. V and J are TRBV7-2 and TRBJ2-7; 8 nucleotides match TRBD2. V lost 5 bases, J lost 2 bases, and 8 bases stayed unmatched. The CDR3 has 15 residues. Germline-derived CDR1 and CDR2 are SGHTA and FQGNSA.

Only one count was recorded for this clone. V usage is TRBV27 and J usage is TRBJ2-5; TRBD1 might be the D (5 bases). The CDR3 has 15 residues. The germline gives CDR1 MNHEY, CDR2 SMNVEV (reference sequence). Trimming pared 3 bases from V and 1 base from J, leaving 12 bases between. As DNA, the CDR3 is TGTGCCAGCAGTTTCCGCGGACATCTCCAAGAGACCCAGTACTTC. Translated, it gives CASSFRGHLQETQYF.

This clone was seen only a few times. The chain combines TRBV7-8 with TRBJ1-3, with 7 nucleotides matching TRBD1. The CDR3 runs to 13 residues. The J segment lost 6 bases and the V segment lost 4 bases, leaving 3 bases of the junction unmatched. Germline V CDR1 and CDR2: SGHVS, FQNEAQ. The CDR3, as DNA: TGTGCCAGCAGCTATGACAGGGAAAACACCATATATTTT. Protein sequence: CASSYDRENTIYF.

This clone was recorded a few times. The chain recombines TRBV6-1 with TRBJ2-1, with 7 bases matching TRBD2. CDR3 length equals 15 residues. J gave up 4 bases and V 1 base, and 4 bases lay outside the gene matches. Germline V gene sequence: CDR1 MNHNS, CDR2 SASEGT. CDR3 in DNA: TGTGCCAGCAGTGAAGAAGCGGGAAGATACAATGAGCAGTTCTTC. It specifies CASSEEAGRYNEQFF.

This chain uses TRBV11-2 with TRBJ2-5; tentatively, D is TRBD2 (5 bases). Germline CDR1 reads SGHAT; CDR2 reads FQNNGV. Trimming left V 5 bases short and J 5 bases short, with 15 bases between. This CDR3 spans 14 amino acids. As DNA, the CDR3 is TGTGCCAGCAGCCCGTCTAGCCGCCGGGAGACCCAGTACTTC. Encoded protein: CASSPSSRRETQYF. The variable domain in full, with the rest retrieved from reference TRBV11-2 and TRBJ2-5, is EAGVAQSPRYKIIEKRQSVAFWCNPISGHATLYWYQQILGQGPKLLIQFQNNGVVDDSQLPKDRFSAERLKGVDSTLKIQPAKLEDSAVYLCASSPSSRRETQYFGPGTRLLVL.

The CDR3 here is CASSLARGYEKLFF. The CDR3 DNA sequence: TGTGCCAGCAGCTTGGCCAGGGGGTATGAAAAACTGTTTTTT. The rearrangement uses TRBV5-5 and TRBJ1-4; 7 bases line up with TRBD1. V was pared by 0 bases and J by 6 bases, with 2 bases of the junction left unmatched. The germline V gene encodes CDR1 SGHKS and CDR2 YYEKEE (reference sequence). This CDR3 comprises 14 residues.

In nucleotides, the CDR3 is TGTGCCAGCCAAATCGGTCCCTCCCCCCCCAAGCAGTACTTC. Translating gives CASQIGPSPPKQYF. J is TRBJ2-7 and V is TRBV7-7; D uncertain. The CDR3 runs to 14 residues. V dropped 8 bases and J dropped 8 bases, with 22 bases sitting between them. Germline V CDR1 and CDR2: SSHAT, FNYEAQ (reference sequence).

The chain combines TRBV19 with TRBJ2-1; no clear D. V was clipped by 1 base and J by 7 bases, with 5 bases between them. CDR1 and CDR2 (germline): LNHDA, SQIVND (reference sequence). The CDR3 loop spans 12 amino acids. CDR3 in DNA: TGTGCCAGTAGTATAGTAATGAATGAGCAGTTCTTC. It specifies CASSIVMNEQFF.

This chain joins TRBV19 and TRBJ2-2, with 7 bases lining up with TRBD2. There are 17 residues in the CDR3. CDR1 and CDR2 (germline): LNHDA, SQIVND (reference sequence). The junction had 7 bases not matched to a gene; V was cut back by 0 bases and J by 3 bases. CDR3: CASSIDLASGYTGELFF. In DNA form, the CDR3 reads TGTGCCAGTAGTATAGATCTGGCTAGCGGTTACACCGGGGAGCTGTTTTTT.

This clone turned up a few times. This sequence joins TRBV11-2 and TRBJ1-4; D is undetermined. CDR1 is SGHAT and CDR2 is FQNNGV in the germline V gene. The CDR3 loop spans 14 amino acids. Trimming pared 3 bases from V and 7 bases from J, leaving 12 bases between. This chain's CDR3 is CASSLGDGGEKLFF. For the CDR3, the DNA is TGTGCCAGCAGCTTGGGTGACGGAGGTGAAAAACTGTTTTTT. Combining the CDR3 with reference TRBV11-2 and TRBJ1-4 gives the whole variable domain EAGVAQSPRYKIIEKRQSVAFWCNPISGHATLYWYQQILGQGPKLLIQFQNNGVVDDSQLPKDRFSAERLKGVDSTLKIQPAKLEDSAVYLCASSLGDGGEKLFFGSGTQLSVL.

V gene TRBV7-3 combines with J gene TRBJ1-2, with no clear D. CDR1 is SGHTA and CDR2 is FQGTGA in the germline V gene. The V end lost 1 base, the J end lost 0 bases, and 9 bases lay between the germline ends. The CDR3 runs to 15 residues. In DNA, the CDR3 is TGTGCCAGCAGCTTAAGAGCGGGGACTAACTATGGCTACACCTTC. It encodes CASSLRAGTNYGYTF.

This chain joins TRBV27 and TRBJ2-3, with TRBD1 as a possible D gene (6 bases). The V end was cut by 8 bases, the J end by 1 base, with 13 bases between. Germline V gives CDR1 MNHEY, CDR2 SMNVEV (reference sequence). The CDR3 spans 14 residues. Here the CDR3 reads CASLPQGGTDTQYF. The CDR3, as DNA: TGTGCCAGCCTACCACAGGGTGGCACAGATACGCAGTATTTT.

The genes are TRBV18 and TRBJ1-2, with D uncertain. Per germline, CDR1 KGHSH and CDR2 LQKENI. This CDR3 is built from 13 residues. V dropped 1 base and J dropped 6 bases, with 9 bases sitting between them. The CDR3 DNA is TGTGCCAGCTCACCACAGAAGGGAGATGGCTACACCTTC. It yields the protein CASSPQKGDGYTF. Full variable domain (rest looked up from reference TRBV18 and TRBJ1-2): NAGVMQNPRHLVRRRGQEARLRCSPMKGHSHVYWYRQLPEEGLKFMVYLQKENIIDESGMPKERFSAEFPKEGPSILRIQQVVRGDSAAYFCASSPQKGDGYTFGSGTRLTVV.

CDR3 in amino acids: CASRRQGANEQFF. The CDR3 DNA reads TGCGCCAGCAGGAGGCAGGGGGCGAATGAGCAGTTCTTC. This chain connects TRBV5-1 to TRBJ2-1; 8 bases match TRBD1. The junction had 5 bases not matched to a gene; V was cut back by 5 bases and J by 7 bases. Germline lookup yields CDR1 SGHRS and CDR2 YFSETQ. This CDR3 is 13 amino acids long.

This sequence joins TRBV7-3 and TRBJ2-1; D perhaps matches TRBD1 (6 bases). CDR3 length: 15 residues. Between the trimmed V and J ends, which lost 4 bases and 3 bases, there was a span of 13 bases. Germline CDR1 is SGHTA and CDR2 is FQGTGA. CDR3 sequence reads: CASSYPGHSYNEQFF. The CDR3 DNA follows: TGTGCCAGCAGCTATCCGGGACACAGCTACAATGAGCAGTTCTTC.

V usage is TRBV5-6 and J usage is TRBJ1-1; 9 positions agree with TRBD1. Trimming cost V 0 bases and J 1 base; bases outside gene matches: 1. The CDR3 is 15 residues long. Germline V gene data show CDR1 as SGHDT and CDR2 as YYEEEE. This chain's CDR3 is CASSLGTGANTEAFF. In nucleotides, the CDR3 is TGTGCCAGCAGCTTGGGGACAGGGGCGAACACTGAAGCTTTCTTT.

This clone was seen a handful of times. The genes are TRBV6-4 and TRBJ1-2; possibly TRBD1 for D (6 bases). CDR1 is MRHNA and CDR2 is SNTAGT in the germline V gene. Trimming stripped 0 bases from V and 7 bases from J, with 15 bases between. The CDR3 spans 15 residues. Here the CDR3 reads CASSDSTRGIRGYTF. Here the CDR3 DNA reads TGTGCCAGCAGTGACTCGACCAGGGGAATTCGTGGCTACACCTTC.